This TCR beta chain was found in a study of T cell repertoires in cytomegalovirus infection (dated 2019 in TCRdb). General notes on the study: Donor HLA type was relevant to the analysis, because carriage of CMV infection together with the matching HLA type was indicated by public TCR beta signatures. Results and caveats for the whole study, not just this receptor: Carriers of CMV infection plus the relevant HLA type were discriminated by the cumulative frequency of public TCR beta family members in the study cohort and in an independent 352-donor cohort. The ex vivo response was dominated by HLA-C-restricted CMV-specific TCR beta clonotypes, and the single most frequent clonotype in two of eight donors was supplied by these HLA-C-restricted clonotypes.

Of note for this clonotype: Its cognate antigen has yet to be identified. No base quality values were provided; no much bigger clone lies one nucleotide off.

Trimming at the junction amounts to 2 bases on V and 4 bases on J, and the germline ends lie 13 bases apart. The CDR3, from cysteine to phenylalanine, totals 15 residues. The only DNA kept is the CDR3, 45 bases in frame from the first base. Looking up the germline V gene yields CDR1 SGHRS and CDR2 YFSETQ. This sample was sequenced with an Illumina HiSeq 1500. TCRdb reprocessed the public reads (quality trimming at Q25 with fastp, clone calling with MiXCR) and kept in-frame beta chains. Identical CDR3 protein sequences are pooled into one entry, listed with their most common genes and DNA. For this sample there are 150,000 to 200,000 distinct CDR3 sequences; roughly a fifth appear just once. The top ten constitute just under 3% of the sample.

The sequence was collected from a human donor in good health (CMV status not recorded). Some clones in this sample may be carry-over from other donors' samples. The V and J segments used are TRBV5-1 and TRBJ2-1; tentative D gene TRBD2, with 6 bases matching. Sequencing input: PBMCs. The bases are TGCGCCAGCAGCTTATTACGCGGGGCGTACAATGAGCAGTTCTTC. It codes for CASSLLRGAYNEQFF.